This TCR beta chain was recorded in a study of cytomegalovirus exposure and HLA in healthy donors. There are 14 residues in the CDR3. Germline CDR1 MNHEY, CDR2 SMNVEV (reference sequence). The V segment lost 5 bases and the J segment 0 bases; nucleotides outside the gene matches: 3. The PCR used 60 Vbeta and 13 Jbeta primers. Here immunoSEQ multiplex PCR was the method, and the copy in TCRdb shows in-frame clones only, minus some. The sample consists of over 100,000 clones, more than 60% of them appearing once. The chain has TRBV27 and TRBJ2-7; 8 bases align to TRBD1. Material: PBMCs. The origin of this receptor is a woman in her thirties or forties in good health and CMV-seropositive. CDR3 in amino acids: CASSIGQGSYEQYF. Written as DNA, the CDR3 is TGTGCCAGCAGTATTGGACAGGGCTCCTACGAGCAGTACTTC.